The 9 T cell receptor beta chains reported below all come from one sample, sequenced in a study of cytomegalovirus exposure and HLA in healthy donors. PCR was performed using 60 Vbeta and 13 Jbeta primers. The repertoire was sequenced with immunoSEQ multiplex PCR; TCRdb's copy has only in-frame clones and lacks some. The data show about 110,000 clones, around 76% seen once. Sequenced input: PBMCs. Receptors originate from a man aged 25-45 years in good health and CMV-seropositive.

The V gene is TRBV7-6, the J gene TRBJ2-4, with 10 bases identical to TRBD2. Trimming at V came to 4 bases and at J to 3 bases, leaving 6 bases not matched to a gene. This CDR3 spans 16 amino acids. Germline lookup yields CDR1 SGHVS and CDR2 FNYEAQ. CDR3 region: CASSSLAGANKNIQYF. CDR3 coding DNA: TGTGCCAGCAGCTCCCTAGCGGGGGCCAACAAAAACATTCAGTACTTC.

The chain recombines TRBV16 with TRBJ1-2, with 7 bases matching TRBD1. The CDR3 totals 15 residues. The germline V gene encodes CDR1 KGHSY and CDR2 FQNENV. V shed 3 bases, J shed 5 bases, and the junction held 9 bases outside the gene matches. CDR3 region: CASSQTRDSIYGYTF. CDR3 nucleotides: TGTGCCAGCAGCCAGACCCGGGACAGCATTTATGGCTACACCTTC.

The V call is TRBV4-1, the J call TRBJ1-4, with unresolved D. Germline-derived CDR1 and CDR2 are MGHRA and YSYEKL. Between the trimmed V and J ends, which lost 4 bases and 7 bases, there was a span of 10 bases. This CDR3 is built from 13 residues. CDR3 region: CASSRVSGEKLFF. CDR3 nucleotide sequence: TGCGCCAGCAGCCGCGTCTCAGGTGAAAAACTGTTTTTT.

This clone was seen only once. V is TRBV5-1 and J is TRBJ2-3; 11 bases agree with TRBD2. CDR3 length: 17 amino acids. Germline assignment: CDR1 SGHRS and CDR2 YFSETQ. With 0 bases clipped from V and 1 base from J, the junction kept 4 bases outside the gene matches. The CDR3 DNA follows: TGCGCCAGCAGCTTGGGGTTACTAGCGGGGGGCACAGATACGCAGTATTTT. It specifies CASSLGLLAGGTDTQYF. The full variable domain, completed using reference TRBV5-1 and TRBJ2-3, is KAGVTQTPRYLIKTRGQQVTLSCSPISGHRSVSWYQQTPGQGLQFLFEYFSETQRNKGNFPGRFSGRQFSNSRSEMNVSTLELGDSALYLCASSLGLLAGGTDTQYFGPGTRLTVL.

The chain carries TRBV2 and TRBJ1-3, with D perhaps matching TRBD1 (6 bases). CDR1 SNHLY and CDR2 FYNNEI come from the germline V gene. This CDR3 contains 15 residues. V was pared by 5 bases and J by 1 base, with 12 bases between. The CDR3 region has the DNA TGTGCCAGCAGTTATACAGGGCCTTCTGGAAACACCATATATTTT. Protein product: CASSYTGPSGNTIYF.

The chain links TRBV7-2 to TRBJ2-5; 12 bases line up with TRBD2. The CDR3 runs to 15 residues. V dropped 6 bases and J dropped 1; count of bases not matched to a gene: 3. From germline, CDR1 is SGHTA and CDR2 FQGNSA. This chain's CDR3 is CASRPSGGVQETQYF. CDR3 sequence (DNA): TGTGCCAGCAGACCTAGCGGGGGGGTCCAAGAGACCCAGTACTTC. Looking up the rest from reference TRBV7-2 and TRBJ2-5 gives the full variable domain: GAGVSQSPSNKVTEKGKDVELRCDPISGHTALYWYRQSLGQGLEFLIYFQGNSAPDKSGLPSDRFSAERTGGSVSTLTIQRTQQEDSAVYLCASRPSGGVQETQYFGPGTRLLVL.

This clone has a single count. V and J are TRBV19 and TRBJ1-5; perhaps TRBD1 as D (5 bases). Germline V gene lookup returns CDR1 LNHDA and CDR2 SQIVND (reference sequence). This CDR3 is built from 14 residues. Trimming cost V 3 bases and J 2 bases, with 8 bases left between them. Written as DNA, the CDR3 is TGTGCCAGTAGTATTCAGGGCGGCAATCAGCCCCAGCATTTT. Its protein is CASSIQGGNQPQHF.

The chain has TRBV4-2 and TRBJ2-7; D might be TRBD2 (6 bases). Germline CDR1 LGHNA, CDR2 YNFKEQ. V was cut by 0 bases and J by 1 base, with 10 bases left in between. The CDR3 spans 15 residues. CDR3 DNA sequence: TGTGCCAGCAGCCAAGAGGCGGGGCTTTCCTACGAGCAGTACTTC. Residues: CASSQEAGLSYEQYF.

The J gene is TRBJ1-1, the V gene TRBV4-2, with 8 bases aligning to TRBD1. The ends lost 1 base at V and 6 bases at J; junction bases unmatched: 16. The germline V gene encodes CDR1 LGHNA and CDR2 YNFKEQ. This CDR3 contains 18 residues. The CDR3 protein is CASSQASGTGVNYAEAFF. The DNA of the CDR3 is TGTGCCAGCAGCCAAGCCTCCGGGACAGGTGTCAATTACGCTGAAGCTTTCTTT.